The rows below give T cell receptor beta chains drawn from one sample of a study of a mutant IDH1 vaccine in newly diagnosed glioma. Profiled with immunoSEQ multiplex PCR; TCRdb holds only in-frame clones, not every one. The table lists just under 95,000 clones, around 80% of them singletons. Sequences were derived from PBMCs, sampled from a glioma patient treated with radiotherapy, temozolomide or both. These receptors came from a man in his forties or fifties with glioma. The CDR3 runs from the conserved cysteine through the conserved F or W. D genes are given only for firm matches. Rows may omit the clone size; those that give it use once, few, many or a size class.

V: TRBV7-9; D: TRBD2; size: -; J: TRBJ2-4; length: 12; CDR3: CASSWEGNIQYF; DNA: TGTGCCAGCAGCTGGGAGGGAAACATTCAGTACTTC
V: TRBV6-6; D: -; size: -; J: TRBJ1-5; length: 14; CDR3: CASSDRNSNQPQHF; DNA: TGTGCCAGCAGTGACAGAAATAGCAATCAGCCCCAGCATTTT
V: TRBV10-3; D: TRBD2; size: -; J: TRBJ2-1; length: 16; CDR3: CAISPGTSGTYNEQFF; DNA: TGTGCCATCAGTCCTGGGACTAGCGGAACGTACAATGAGCAGTTCTTC
V: TRBV6-1; D: -; size: -; J: TRBJ1-1; length: 11; CDR3: CASSSHRLASF; DNA: TGTGCCAGCAGTTCCCACCGGTTGGCGAGCTTT
V: TRBV5-5; D: TRBD1; size: once; J: TRBJ2-1; length: 15; CDR3: CASSPGTGGYNEQFF; DNA: TGTGCCAGCAGCCCCGGGACAGGGGGCTACAATGAGCAGTTCTTC
V: TRBV11-2; D: -; size: -; J: TRBJ1-4; length: 14; CDR3: CASSLAGFNEKLFF; DNA: TGTGCCAGCAGCTTAGCGGGGTTTAATGAAAAACTGTTTTTT
V: TRBV5-5; D: TRBD2; size: -; J: TRBJ2-1; length: 15; CDR3: CASSPGLAGGPRVFF; DNA: TGTGCCAGCAGCCCTGGACTAGCGGGAGGGCCAAGGGTGTTCTTC
V: TRBV4-2; D: TRBD1; size: -; J: TRBJ1-1; length: 15; CDR3: CASSHKGQGAGEAFF; DNA: TGTGCCAGCAGCCATAAGGGACAGGGGGCTGGGGAAGCTTTCTTT
V: TRBV6-5; D: TRBD1; size: -; J: TRBJ2-1; length: 15; CDR3: CASRETGQPPNEQFF; DNA: TGTGCCAGCAGGGAAACGGGACAGCCCCCCAATGAGCAGTTCTTC
V: TRBV5-1; D: -; size: -; J: TRBJ2-5; length: 15; CDR3: CASSLDRGGQETQYF; DNA: TGCGCCAGCAGCTTGGACAGGGGGGGCCAAGAGACCCAGTACTTC
V: TRBV14; D: -; size: -; J: TRBJ2-3; length: 15; CDR3: CASSPILGVTDTQYF; DNA: TGTGCCAGCAGCCCGATTCTGGGGGTAACAGATACGCAGTATTTT
V: TRBV28; D: TRBD1; size: once; J: TRBJ2-5; length: 15; CDR3: CASSPPSRGQETQYF; DNA: TGTGCCAGCAGTCCGCCCTCCAGGGGGCAAGAGACCCAGTACTTC
V: TRBV19; D: -; size: -; J: TRBJ2-1; length: 14; CDR3: CASSIQTGKGEQFF; DNA: TGTGCCAGTAGTATTCAAACTGGCAAAGGGGAGCAGTTCTTC
V: TRBV5-6; D: -; size: -; J: TRBJ1-2; length: 13; CDR3: CASSPTALYGYTF; DNA: TGTGCCAGCAGCCCTACAGCCCTCTATGGCTACACCTTC
V: TRBV14; D: TRBD1; size: -; J: TRBJ2-5; length: 13; CDR3: CASRSGQSLAQYF; DNA: TGTGCCTCACGATCGGGACAGAGTTTGGCCCAGTACTTC
V: TRBV28; D: TRBD1; size: few; J: TRBJ1-4; length: 15; CDR3: CASSPAGGGREKLFF; DNA: TGTGCCAGCAGTCCCGCAGGGGGCGGAAGGGAAAAACTGTTTTTT
V: TRBV4-3; D: -; size: -; J: TRBJ1-1; length: 15; CDR3: CASSQDIQLAEGAFF; DNA: TGCGCCAGCAGCCAAGATATACAGCTGGCGGAGGGGGCTTTCTTT
V: TRBV5-1; D: -; size: -; J: TRBJ2-2; length: 16; CDR3: CASSLRLAGNTGELFF; DNA: TGCGCCAGCAGCTTGAGGCTAGCTGGGAACACCGGGGAGCTGTTTTTT
V: TRBV5-6; D: -; size: -; J: TRBJ2-7; length: 14; CDR3: CASSGEMALIEQYF; DNA: TGTGCCAGCAGCGGGGAGATGGCTTTAATCGAGCAGTACTTC
V: TRBV7-9; D: TRBD2; size: once; J: TRBJ2-2; length: 17; CDR3: CASSLEGLAGSHRGLFF; DNA: TGTGCCAGCAGCTTAGAGGGACTAGCGGGCTCACACCGGGGGCTGTTTTTT
V: TRBV6-5; D: -; size: -; J: TRBJ1-2; length: 14; CDR3: CASSYSAGRNGYTF; DNA: TGTGCCAGCAGTTACTCGGCGGGCAGGAATGGCTACACCTTC
V: TRBV1; D: -; size: -; J: TRBJ2-5; length: 18; CDR3: CTSSQWVAGGSTRETQYF; DNA: -
V: TRBV4-3; D: TRBD2; size: -; J: TRBJ2-1; length: 13; CDR3: CASSQEEAGGRFF; DNA: TGCGCCAGCAGCCAAGAAGAAGCGGGGGGGCGGTTCTTC
V: TRBV7-2; D: TRBD2; size: -; J: TRBJ2-7; length: 15; CDR3: CASSSRASGTIEQYF; DNA: TGTGCCAGCAGCTCACGCGCTAGCGGGACGATCGAGCAGTACTTC
V: TRBV9; D: -; size: -; J: TRBJ2-5; length: 15; CDR3: CASSVGGGRQETQYF; DNA: TGTGCCAGCAGCGTAGGAGGGGGGCGTCAAGAGACCCAGTACTTC
V: TRBV4-2; D: TRBD1; size: -; J: TRBJ1-6; length: 18; CDR3: CASSVRDRLIPLYSPLHF; DNA: TGTGCCAGCAGCGTCCGGGACAGACTAATTCCCCTTTATTCACCCCTCCACTTT
V: TRBV6-1; D: -; size: few; J: TRBJ1-2; length: 13; CDR3: CASSAGQGYGYTF; DNA: TGTGCCAGCAGTGCAGGGCAGGGCTATGGCTACACCTTC
V: TRBV7-2; D: -; size: -; J: TRBJ1-3; length: 16; CDR3: CASSLARTVSGNTIYF; DNA: TGTGCCAGCAGCTTAGCTCGGACAGTCTCTGGAAACACCATATATTTT
V: TRBV10-1; D: -; size: few; J: TRBJ1-1; length: 14; CDR3: CASSFSGAYTEAFF; DNA: TGCGCCAGCAGCTTTTCTGGAGCGTACACTGAAGCTTTCTTT
V: TRBV5-6; D: TRBD1; size: -; J: TRBJ2-1; length: 15; CDR3: CASSRQGVVVNEQFF; DNA: TGTGCCAGCAGCAGACAGGGGGTAGTTGTCAATGAGCAGTTCTTC
V: TRBV10-3; D: -; size: -; J: TRBJ1-2; length: 13; CDR3: CAISADRAGGYTF; DNA: TGTGCCATCAGTGCTGACCGAGCGGGCGGCTACACCTTC
V: TRBV6-5; D: TRBD2; size: -; J: TRBJ2-5; length: 15; CDR3: CASSGTSGGQETQYF; DNA: TGTGCCAGCAGCGGCACTAGCGGGGGACAAGAGACCCAGTACTTC
V: TRBV7-2; D: -; size: -; J: TRBJ2-1; length: 16; CDR3: CASSRPGQVGGNEQFF; DNA: TGTGCCAGCAGTCGACCCGGACAGGTTGGGGGGAATGAGCAGTTCTTC
V: TRBV19; D: -; size: few; J: TRBJ2-1; length: 15; CDR3: CASTPDRSSYNEQFF; DNA: TGTGCCAGTACCCCCGACAGGAGCTCCTACAATGAGCAGTTCTTC
V: TRBV6-1; D: -; size: -; J: TRBJ2-7; length: 11; CDR3: CASSFTYEQYF; DNA: TGTGCCTCCTCGTTCACCTACGAGCAGTACTTC